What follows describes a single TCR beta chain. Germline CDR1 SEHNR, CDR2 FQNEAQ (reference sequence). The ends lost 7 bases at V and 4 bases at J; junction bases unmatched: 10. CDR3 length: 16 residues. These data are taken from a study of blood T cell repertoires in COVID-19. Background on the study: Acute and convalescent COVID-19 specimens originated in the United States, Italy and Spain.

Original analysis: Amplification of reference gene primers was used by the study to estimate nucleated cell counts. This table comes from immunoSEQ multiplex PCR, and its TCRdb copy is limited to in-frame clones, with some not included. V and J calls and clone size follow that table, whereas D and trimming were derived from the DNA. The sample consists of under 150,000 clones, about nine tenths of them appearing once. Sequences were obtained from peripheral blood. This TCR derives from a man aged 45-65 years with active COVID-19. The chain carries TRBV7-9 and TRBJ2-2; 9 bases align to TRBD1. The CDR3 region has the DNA TGTGCCAGCAAAGGGCCCGGGACAGGGTCCACCGGGGAGCTGTTTTTT. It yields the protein CASKGPGTGSTGELFF.